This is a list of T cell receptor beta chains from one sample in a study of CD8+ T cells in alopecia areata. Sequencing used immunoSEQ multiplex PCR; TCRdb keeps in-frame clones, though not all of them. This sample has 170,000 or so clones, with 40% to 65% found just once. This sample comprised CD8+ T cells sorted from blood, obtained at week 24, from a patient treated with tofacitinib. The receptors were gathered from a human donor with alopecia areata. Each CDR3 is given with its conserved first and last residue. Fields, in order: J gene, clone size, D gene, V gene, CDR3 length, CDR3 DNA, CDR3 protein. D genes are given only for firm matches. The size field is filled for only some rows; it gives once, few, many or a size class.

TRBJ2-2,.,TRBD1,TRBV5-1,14,TGCGCCAGCAGCGACAGGGGCAGCACCGGGGAGCTGTTTTTT,CASSDRGSTGELFF
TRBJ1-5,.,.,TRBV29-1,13,TGCAGCGTTGAAGATGACGGCCGGGGGCCCCAGCATTTT,CSVEDDGRGPQHF
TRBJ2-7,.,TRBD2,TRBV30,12,TGTGCCTGGAGTTGGGGGGGTTACGAGCAGTACTTC,CAWSWGGYEQYF
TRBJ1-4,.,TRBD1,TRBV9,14,TGTGCCAGCAGCCGGACAGGTGGGGAGGAAAAACTGTTTTTT,CASSRTGGEEKLFF
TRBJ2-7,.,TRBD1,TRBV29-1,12,TGCAGCGTGTGGGACAGGGGGAACGAGCAGTACTTC,CSVWDRGNEQYF
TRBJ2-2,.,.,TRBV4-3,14,TGCGCCAGCAGCCAAGATTCGGCGGGCGGGGAGCTGTTTTTT,CASSQDSAGGELFF
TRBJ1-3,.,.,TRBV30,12,TGTGCCTGGAGGAAGGCTGGAAACACCATATATTTT,CAWRKAGNTIYF
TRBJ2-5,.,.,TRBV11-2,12,TGTGCCAGCAGCGCGCGGCAAGAGACCCAGTACTTC,CASSARQETQYF
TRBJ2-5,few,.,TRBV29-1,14,TGCAGCGTTGAAATGATTGACGGGGCAAAGACCCAGTACTTC,CSVEMIDGAKTQYF
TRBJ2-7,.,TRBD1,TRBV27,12,TGTGCCAGCAGTACCACAGGGGGCGAGCAGTACTTC,CASSTTGGEQYF
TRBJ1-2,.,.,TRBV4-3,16,TGCGCCAGCAGCCAAGATCGGGCGACGGCTAACTATGGCTACACCTTC,CASSQDRATANYGYTF
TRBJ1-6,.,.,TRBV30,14,TGTGCCTGGAGTTCCGGCAGCTATAATTCACCCCTCCACTTT,CAWSSGSYNSPLHF
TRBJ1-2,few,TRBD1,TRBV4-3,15,TGCGCCAGCAGCCAAGTTCGGACAGGGGATTTCGGCTACACCTTC,CASSQVRTGDFGYTF
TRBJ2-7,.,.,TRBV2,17,TGTGCCAGCAGTGAGCCCCCCGGGACGGAGGGCTCCTACGAGCAGTACTTC,CASSEPPGTEGSYEQYF
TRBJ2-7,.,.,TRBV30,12,TGTGCCTGGAATCTACGAAGCAGCGAGCAGTACTTC,CAWNLRSSEQYF
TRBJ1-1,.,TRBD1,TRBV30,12,TGTGCCTGGCAGGACAGGGACACTGAAGCTTTCTTT,CAWQDRDTEAFF
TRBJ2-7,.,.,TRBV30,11,TGTGCCTGGACGCGGGGCTACGAGCAGTACTTC,CAWTRGYEQYF
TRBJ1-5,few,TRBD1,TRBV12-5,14,TGTGCTAGTGGTTTGGCAGGGGGGAATCAGCCCCAGCATTTT,CASGLAGGNQPQHF
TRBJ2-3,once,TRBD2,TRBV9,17,TGTGCCAGCAGCCCACAAGCCGGACTAGCGAGAACAGATACGCAGTATTTT,CASSPQAGLARTDTQYF
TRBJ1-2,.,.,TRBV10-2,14,TGCGCCAGCACGATGGAGGGGAGGGGATATGGCTACACCTTC,CASTMEGRGYGYTF
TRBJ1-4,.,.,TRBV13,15,TGTGCCAGCAGCTCCCGAGGGACCGACCGAGGGGAACTGTTTTTT,CASSSRGTDRGELFF
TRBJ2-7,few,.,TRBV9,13,TGTGCCAGCAGCGTAGGAGATTCCTACGAGCAGTACTTC,CASSVGDSYEQYF
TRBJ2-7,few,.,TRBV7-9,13,TGTGCCAGCAGCTACACAGGGAGCTACGAGCAGTACTTC,CASSYTGSYEQYF
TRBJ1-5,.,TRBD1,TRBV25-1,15,TGTGCCAGCAGTGAAGGGACAGCCCTCGGGCAGCCCCAGCATTTT,CASSEGTALGQPQHF
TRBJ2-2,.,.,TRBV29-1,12,TGCAGCGTTGAGGGGAACACCGGGGAGCTGTTTTTT,CSVEGNTGELFF
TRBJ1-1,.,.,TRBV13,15,TGTGCCAGCAGCTTCGCGGAGGGGATGAACACTGAAGCTTTCTTT,CASSFAEGMNTEAFF
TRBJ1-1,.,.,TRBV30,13,TGTGCCTGGGAGATGGTTGGGAGCACTGAAGCTTTCTTT,CAWEMVGSTEAFF
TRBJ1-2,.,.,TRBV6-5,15,TGTGCCAGCAGTTACAGCGAACAGGCTTACTATGGCTACACCTTC,CASSYSEQAYYGYTF
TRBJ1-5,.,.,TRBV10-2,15,TGCGCCAGCAGTGAGTCTTCGACAGGCTATCAGCCCCAGCATTTT,CASSESSTGYQPQHF
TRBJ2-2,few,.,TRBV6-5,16,TGTGCCAGCAGTTACGATCACAGGGCGAACACCGGGGAGCTGTTTTTT,CASSYDHRANTGELFF
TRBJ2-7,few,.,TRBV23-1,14,TGCGCCAGCAGTCCTCACAGGGTCTCCTACGAGCAGTACTTC,CASSPHRVSYEQYF
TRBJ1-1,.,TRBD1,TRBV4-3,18,TGCGCCAGCAGCCAGACTCGTGGCGGGACAGATTGGTACACTGAAGCTTTCTTT,CASSQTRGGTDWYTEAFF
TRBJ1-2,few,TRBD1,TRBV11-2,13,TGTGCCAGCAGCGGGACAGGGAACTATGGCTACACCTTC,CASSGTGNYGYTF
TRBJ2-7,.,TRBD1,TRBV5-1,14,TGCGCCAGCAGCTTGGCGACAGGGACGTCCGAGCAGTACTTC,CASSLATGTSEQYF
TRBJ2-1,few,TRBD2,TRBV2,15,TGTGCCAGCATCACGACTAGCGGGCCCCGGGATGAGCAGTTCTTC,CASITTSGPRDEQFF
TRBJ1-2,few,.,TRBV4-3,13,TGCGCCAGCAGCCAATTCGGTGGGGGTGGCTACACCTTC,CASSQFGGGGYTF
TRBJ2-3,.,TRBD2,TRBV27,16,TGTGCCAGCAGTAGGACTAGCGGTTCCGCCACAGATACGCAGTATTTT,CASSRTSGSATDTQYF
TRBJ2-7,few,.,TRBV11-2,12,TGTGCCAGCAGCTTACAACCCTACGAGCAGTACTTC,CASSLQPYEQYF
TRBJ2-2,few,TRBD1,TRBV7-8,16,TGTGCCAGCACCTCTCCCCGGACAGGGAACACCGGGGAGCTGTTTTTT,CASTSPRTGNTGELFF